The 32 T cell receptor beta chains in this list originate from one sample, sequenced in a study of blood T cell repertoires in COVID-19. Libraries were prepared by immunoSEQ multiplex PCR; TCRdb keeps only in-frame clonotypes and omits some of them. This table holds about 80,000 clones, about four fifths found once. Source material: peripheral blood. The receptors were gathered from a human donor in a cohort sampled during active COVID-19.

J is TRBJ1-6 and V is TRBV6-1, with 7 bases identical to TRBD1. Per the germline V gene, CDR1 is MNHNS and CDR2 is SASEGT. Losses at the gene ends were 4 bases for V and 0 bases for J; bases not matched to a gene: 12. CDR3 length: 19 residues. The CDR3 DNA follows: TGTGCCAGCAGTGGAAGACAGGGCAGCGCGAGCTCCTATAATTCACCCCTCCACTTT. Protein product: CASSGRQGSASSYNSPLHF.

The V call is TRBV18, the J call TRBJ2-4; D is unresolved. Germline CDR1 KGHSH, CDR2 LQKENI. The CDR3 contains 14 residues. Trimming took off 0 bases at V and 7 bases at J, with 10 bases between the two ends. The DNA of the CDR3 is TGTGCCAGCTCACCACCGTCAGGTGGGAACATTCAGTACTTC. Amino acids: CASSPPSGGNIQYF.

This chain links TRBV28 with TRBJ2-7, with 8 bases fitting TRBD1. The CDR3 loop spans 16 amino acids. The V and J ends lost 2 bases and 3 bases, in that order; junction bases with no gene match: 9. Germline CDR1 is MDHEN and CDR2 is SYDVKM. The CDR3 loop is CASSLGLGQDFYEQYF. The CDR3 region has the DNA TGTGCCAGCAGTTTAGGGTTGGGACAGGATTTCTACGAGCAGTACTTC.

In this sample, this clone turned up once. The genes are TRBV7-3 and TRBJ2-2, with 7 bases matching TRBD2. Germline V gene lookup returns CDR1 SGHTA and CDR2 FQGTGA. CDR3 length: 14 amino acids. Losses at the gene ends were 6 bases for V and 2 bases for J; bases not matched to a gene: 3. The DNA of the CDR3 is TGTGCCAGCAGATCGGGGGGTAACACCGGGGAGCTGTTTTTT. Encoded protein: CASRSGGNTGELFF. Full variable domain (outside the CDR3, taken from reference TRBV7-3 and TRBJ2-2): GAGVSQTPSNKVTEKGKYVELRCDPISGHTALYWYRQSLGQGPEFLIYFQGTGAADDSGLPNDRFFAVRPEGSVSTLKIQRTERGDSAVYLCASRSGGNTGELFFGEGSRLTVL.

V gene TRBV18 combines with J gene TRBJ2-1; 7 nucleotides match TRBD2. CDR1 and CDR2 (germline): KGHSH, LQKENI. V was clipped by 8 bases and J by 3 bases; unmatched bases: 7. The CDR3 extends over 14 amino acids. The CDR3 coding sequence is TGTGCCAGCACATGGGAGGGGATCTACAATGAGCAGTTCTTC. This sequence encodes CASTWEGIYNEQFF.

The CDR3 sequence: CASSTDINYGYTF. As DNA, the CDR3 is TGTGCCAGCAGTACGGACATTAACTATGGCTACACCTTC. V gene TRBV2 combines with J gene TRBJ1-2; D perhaps matches TRBD1 (5 bases). The length of the CDR3 is 13 residues. Trimming left V 5 bases short and J 1 base short, with 8 bases between. CDR1 is SNHLY, CDR2 FYNNEI, per germline. The whole variable domain, remainder taken from reference TRBV2 and TRBJ1-2, is EPEVTQTPSHQVTQMGQEVILRCVPISNHLYFYWYRQILGQKVEFLVSFYNNEISEKSEIFDDQFSVERPDGSNFTLKIRSTKLEDSAMYFCASSTDINYGYTFGSGTRLTVV.

CDR3 in amino acids: CASSRDRGFSHEQYF. CDR3 nucleotides: TGTGCCAGCAGTCGGGACAGGGGATTCTCTCACGAGCAGTACTTC. The chain joins TRBV3-1 (or the pseudogene TRBV3-2) to TRBJ2-7; 10 positions agree with TRBD1. The CDR3 extends over 15 amino acids. Germline trimming cut 6 bases from V and 5 bases from J; bases unmatched to any gene: 10. Germline CDR1 is LGHDT and CDR2 is YNNKEL (reference sequence).

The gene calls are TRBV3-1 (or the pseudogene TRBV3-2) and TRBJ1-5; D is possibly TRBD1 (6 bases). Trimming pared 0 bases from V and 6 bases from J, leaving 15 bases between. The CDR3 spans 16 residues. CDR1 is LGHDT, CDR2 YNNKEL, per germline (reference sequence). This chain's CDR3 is CASSQDHGGAGQPQHF. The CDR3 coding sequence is TGTGCCAGCAGCCAAGATCATGGGGGCGCGGGTCAGCCCCAGCATTTT.

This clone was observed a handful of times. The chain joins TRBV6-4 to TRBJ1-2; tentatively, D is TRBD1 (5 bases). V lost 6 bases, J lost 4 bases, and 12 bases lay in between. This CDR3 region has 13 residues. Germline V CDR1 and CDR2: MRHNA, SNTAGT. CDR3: CASSPREGYGYTF. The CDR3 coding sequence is TGTGCCAGCAGCCCCAGGGAAGGCTATGGCTACACCTTC.

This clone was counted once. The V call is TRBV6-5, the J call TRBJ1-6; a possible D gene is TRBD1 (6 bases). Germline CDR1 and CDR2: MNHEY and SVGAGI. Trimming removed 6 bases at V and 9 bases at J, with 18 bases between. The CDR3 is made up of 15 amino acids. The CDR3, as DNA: TGTGCCAGCAGACTGGGGGCGGGCAATTTTTCACCCCTCCACTTT. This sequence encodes CASRLGAGNFSPLHF.

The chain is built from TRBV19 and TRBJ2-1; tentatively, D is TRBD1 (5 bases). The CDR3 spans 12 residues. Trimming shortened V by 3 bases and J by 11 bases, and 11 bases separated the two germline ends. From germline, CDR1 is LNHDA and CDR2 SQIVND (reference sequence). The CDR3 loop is CASSMQTGKQFF. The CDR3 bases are TGTGCCAGTAGTATGCAAACAGGAAAGCAGTTCTTC.

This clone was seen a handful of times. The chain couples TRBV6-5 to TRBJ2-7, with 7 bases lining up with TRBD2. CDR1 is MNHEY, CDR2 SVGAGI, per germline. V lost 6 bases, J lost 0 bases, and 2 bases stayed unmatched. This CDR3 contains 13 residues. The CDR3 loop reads CASSRTSSYEQYF. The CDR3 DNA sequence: TGTGCCAGCAGCAGGACTAGCTCCTACGAGCAGTACTTC.

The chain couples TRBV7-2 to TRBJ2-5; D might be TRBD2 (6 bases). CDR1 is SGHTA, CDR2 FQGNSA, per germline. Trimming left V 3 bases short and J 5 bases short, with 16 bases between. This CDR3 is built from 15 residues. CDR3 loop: CASSLGGVDGETQYF. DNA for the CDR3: TGTGCCAGCAGCTTGGGGGGAGTTGATGGGGAGACCCAGTACTTC.

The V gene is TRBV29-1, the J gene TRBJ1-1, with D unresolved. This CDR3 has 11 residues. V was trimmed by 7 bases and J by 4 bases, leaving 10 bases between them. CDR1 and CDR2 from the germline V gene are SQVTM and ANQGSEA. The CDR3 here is CSAPGGTEAFF. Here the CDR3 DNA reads TGCAGCGCCCCTGGAGGCACTGAAGCTTTCTTT.

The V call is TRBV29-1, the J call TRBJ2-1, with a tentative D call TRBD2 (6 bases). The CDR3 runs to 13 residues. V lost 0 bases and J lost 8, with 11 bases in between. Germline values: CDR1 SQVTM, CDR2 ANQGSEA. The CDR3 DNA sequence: TGCAGCGTTGAAGATTGGAGGGCCCATGAGCAGTTCTTC. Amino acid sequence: CSVEDWRAHEQFF.

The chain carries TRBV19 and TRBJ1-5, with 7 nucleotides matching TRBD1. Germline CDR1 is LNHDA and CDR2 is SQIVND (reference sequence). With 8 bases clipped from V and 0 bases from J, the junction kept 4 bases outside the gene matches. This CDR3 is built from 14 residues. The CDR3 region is CASWGQYSNQPQHF. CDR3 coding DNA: TGTGCCAGTTGGGGACAGTATAGCAATCAGCCCCAGCATTTT.

The CDR3 protein is CASRTDRAQGYTF. Written as DNA, the CDR3 is TGTGCCAGCAGAACGGACAGGGCACAAGGCTACACCTTC. The rearrangement links TRBV6-5 to TRBJ1-2, with 8 nucleotides matching TRBD1. Germline V gene lookup returns CDR1 MNHEY and CDR2 SVGAGI. Unmatched junction bases numbered 8, after V lost 6 bases and J lost 8 bases. The CDR3 spans 13 residues.

CDR3 sequence: CASSLVSQVGFNVLTF. The CDR3 nucleotides are TGTGCCAGCAGCTTAGTTTCCCAGGTTGGATTCAACGTCCTGACTTTC. V gene TRBV7-8 combines with J gene TRBJ2-6; D is ambiguous. The CDR3 has 16 amino acids. Per the germline V gene, CDR1 is SGHVS and CDR2 is FQNEAQ. Trimming removed 1 base at V and 9 bases at J, with 16 bases between. The variable domain in full, completed from reference TRBV7-8 and TRBJ2-6, reads GAGVSQSPRYKVAKRGQDVALRCDPISGHVSLFWYQQALGQGPEFLTYFQNEAQLDKSGLPSDRFFAERPEGSVSTLKIQRTQQEDSAVYLCASSLVSQVGFNVLTFGAGSRLTVL.

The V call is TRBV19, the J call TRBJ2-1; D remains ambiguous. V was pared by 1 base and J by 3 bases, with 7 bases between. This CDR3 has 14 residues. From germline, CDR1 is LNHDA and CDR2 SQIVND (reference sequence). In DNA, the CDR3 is TGTGCCAGTAGTATAGGGCCGGGCTACAATGAGCAGTTCTTC. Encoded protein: CASSIGPGYNEQFF.

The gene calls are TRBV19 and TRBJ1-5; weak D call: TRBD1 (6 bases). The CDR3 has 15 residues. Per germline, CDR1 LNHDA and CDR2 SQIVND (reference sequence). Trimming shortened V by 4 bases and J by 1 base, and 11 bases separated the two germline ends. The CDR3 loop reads CASSRSGQSNQPQHF. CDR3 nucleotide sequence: TGTGCCAGTAGTAGGTCCGGACAGAGCAATCAGCCCCAGCATTTT.

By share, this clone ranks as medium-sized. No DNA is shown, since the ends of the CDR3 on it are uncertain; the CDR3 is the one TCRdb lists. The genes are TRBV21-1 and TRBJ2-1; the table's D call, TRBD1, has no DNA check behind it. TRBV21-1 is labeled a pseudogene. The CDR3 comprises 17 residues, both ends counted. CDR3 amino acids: CASSKVGTGSSYNEQFF.

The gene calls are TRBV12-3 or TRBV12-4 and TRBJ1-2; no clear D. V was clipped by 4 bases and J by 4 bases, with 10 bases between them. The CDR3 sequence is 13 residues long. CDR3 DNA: TGTGCCAGCAGTTGGGGAGGGCCCTATGGCTACACCTTC. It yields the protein CASSWGGPYGYTF.

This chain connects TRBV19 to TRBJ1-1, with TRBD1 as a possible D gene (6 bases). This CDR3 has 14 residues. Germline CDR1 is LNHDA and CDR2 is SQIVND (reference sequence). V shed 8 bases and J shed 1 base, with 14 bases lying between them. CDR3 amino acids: CASFHRERNTEAFF. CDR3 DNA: TGTGCCAGTTTCCACAGGGAGAGGAACACTGAAGCTTTCTTT. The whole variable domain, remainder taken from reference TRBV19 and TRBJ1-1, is DGGITQSPKYLFRKEGQNVTLSCEQNLNHDAMYWYRQDPGQGLRLIYYSQIVNDFQKGDIAEGYSVSREKKESFPLTVTSAQKNPTAFYLCASFHRERNTEAFFGQGTRLTVV.

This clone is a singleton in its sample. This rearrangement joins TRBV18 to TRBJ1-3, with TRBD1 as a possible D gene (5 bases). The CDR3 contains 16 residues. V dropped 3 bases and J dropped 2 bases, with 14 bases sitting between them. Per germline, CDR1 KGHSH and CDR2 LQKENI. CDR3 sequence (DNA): TGTGCCAGCTCACCTGTGGGGCTAGGGACTGGAAACACCATATATTTT. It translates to CASSPVGLGTGNTIYF.

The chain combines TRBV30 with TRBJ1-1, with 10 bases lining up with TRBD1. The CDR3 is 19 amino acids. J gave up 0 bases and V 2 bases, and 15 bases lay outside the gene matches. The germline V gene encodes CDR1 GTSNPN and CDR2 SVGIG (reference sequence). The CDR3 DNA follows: TGTGCCTGGAGTCCTCGACAGGGGGCTGGCTGGATGGTGAACACTGAAGCTTTCTTT. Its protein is CAWSPRQGAGWMVNTEAFF.

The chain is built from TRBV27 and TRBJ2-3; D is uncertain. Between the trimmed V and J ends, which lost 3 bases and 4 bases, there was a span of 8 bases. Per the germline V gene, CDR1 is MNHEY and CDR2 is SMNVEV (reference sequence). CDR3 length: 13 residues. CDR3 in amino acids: CASSFREADTQYF. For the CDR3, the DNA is TGTGCCAGCAGTTTCCGTGAGGCAGATACGCAGTATTTT.

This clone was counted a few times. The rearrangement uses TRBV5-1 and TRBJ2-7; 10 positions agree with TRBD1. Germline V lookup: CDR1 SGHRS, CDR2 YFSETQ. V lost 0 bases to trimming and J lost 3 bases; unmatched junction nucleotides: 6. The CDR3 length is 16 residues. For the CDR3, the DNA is TGCGCCAGCAGCTTGGTACCCCGGGACAGGGGCTACGAGCAGTACTTC. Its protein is CASSLVPRDRGYEQYF.

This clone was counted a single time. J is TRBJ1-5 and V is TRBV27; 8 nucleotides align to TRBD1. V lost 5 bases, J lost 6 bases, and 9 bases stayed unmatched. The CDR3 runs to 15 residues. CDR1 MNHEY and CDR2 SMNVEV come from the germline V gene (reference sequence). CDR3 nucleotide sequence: TGTGCCAGCAGTACTAGGACAGGGAGTCCTCAGCCCCAGCATTTT. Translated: CASSTRTGSPQPQHF.

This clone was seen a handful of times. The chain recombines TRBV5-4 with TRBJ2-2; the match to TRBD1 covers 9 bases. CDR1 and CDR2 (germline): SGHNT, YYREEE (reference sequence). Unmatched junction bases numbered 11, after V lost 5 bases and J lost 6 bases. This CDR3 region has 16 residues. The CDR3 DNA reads TGTGCCAGCAGAGCCGGTGTACAGGGGGCATCCGGGGAGCTGTTTTTT. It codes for CASRAGVQGASGELFF. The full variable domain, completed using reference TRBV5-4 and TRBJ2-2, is ETGVTQSPTHLIKTRGQQVTLRCSSQSGHNTVSWYQQALGQGPQFIFQYYREEENGRGNFPPRFSGLQFPNYSSELNVNALELDDSALYLCASRAGVQGASGELFFGEGSRLTVL.

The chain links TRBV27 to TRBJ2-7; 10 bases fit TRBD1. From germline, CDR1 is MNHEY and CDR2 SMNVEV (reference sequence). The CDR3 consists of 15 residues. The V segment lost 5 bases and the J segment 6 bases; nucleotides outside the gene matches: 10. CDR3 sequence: CASSPDRDRGGEQYF. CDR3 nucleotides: TGTGCCAGCAGTCCCGACCGGGACAGGGGAGGCGAGCAGTACTTC.

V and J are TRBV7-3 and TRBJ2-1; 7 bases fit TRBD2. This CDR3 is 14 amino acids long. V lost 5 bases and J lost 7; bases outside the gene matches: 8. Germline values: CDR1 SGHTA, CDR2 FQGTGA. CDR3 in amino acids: CASSQGAGVNEQFF. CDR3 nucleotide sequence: TGTGCCAGCAGCCAAGGGGCGGGAGTAAATGAGCAGTTCTTC. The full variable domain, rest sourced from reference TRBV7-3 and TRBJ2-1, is GAGVSQTPSNKVTEKGKYVELRCDPISGHTALYWYRQSLGQGPEFLIYFQGTGAADDSGLPNDRFFAVRPEGSVSTLKIQRTERGDSAVYLCASSQGAGVNEQFFGPGTRLTVL.

The CDR3 protein is CSTRNEDEQFF. The CDR3 nucleotides read TGCAGCACCCGTAATGAGGATGAGCAGTTCTTC. V is TRBV29-1 and J is TRBJ2-1, with D unresolved. The CDR3 length is 11 residues. V was trimmed by 8 bases and J by 8 bases, leaving 13 bases between them. Germline lookup yields CDR1 SQVTM and CDR2 ANQGSEA.